This TCR beta chain emerged from a study of metastatic and nonmetastatic thyroid tumors. This clone was observed a few times. At one end, the junction sequence differs from germline, possibly due to a read error. Nobody among the patients had been given any treatment before thyroid surgery. From germline, CDR1 is MDHEN and CDR2 SYDVKM. The CDR3 sequence is 17 residues long. With MiXCR, TCRdb reprocessed the PCR reads. The table has under 15,000 clones, under 30% seen once. What was sequenced was tumor tissue. The sequence was obtained from a female donor with papillary thyroid cancer or a benign thyroid nodule (not recorded which). Some clones in this sample may be carry-over from other donors' samples. The V and J genes are TRBV28 and TRBJ2-3; 10 positions match TRBD2. The DNA of the CDR3 is TGTGACAGCAGTTTATGGGTGAGCGGGAGGGTGCCAGGTACGCAGTATTTT. Its translation: CDSSLWVSGRVPGTQYF.